Listed here is a single T cell receptor beta chain. The data originate from a study of blood T cells in healthy people across ages. Through a sample-barcoded 5' primer and a J-beta primer mix, a second PCR was run for roughly 7 to 11 cycles. TCRdb ran MiXCR on the 5' RACE reads and lists one entry per CDR3 protein. The repertoire includes 800,000 or so distinct CDR3 sequences, 60% to 80% of them detected once, and roughly 26% sits in the top ten. Germline V gene data show CDR1 as MDHEN and CDR2 as SYDVKM. The CDR3 loop spans 13 amino acids. V was clipped by 8 bases and J by 3 bases; unmatched bases: 6.

The sequence came from a man aged 25-40 years in good health. The sequenced material came from blood. This chain joins TRBV28 and TRBJ2-7; 8 positions agree with TRBD1. CDR3 amino acids: CASGRDRFYEQYF. CDR3 nucleotide sequence: TGTGCCAGCGGACGGGACAGGTTCTACGAGCAGTACTTC.